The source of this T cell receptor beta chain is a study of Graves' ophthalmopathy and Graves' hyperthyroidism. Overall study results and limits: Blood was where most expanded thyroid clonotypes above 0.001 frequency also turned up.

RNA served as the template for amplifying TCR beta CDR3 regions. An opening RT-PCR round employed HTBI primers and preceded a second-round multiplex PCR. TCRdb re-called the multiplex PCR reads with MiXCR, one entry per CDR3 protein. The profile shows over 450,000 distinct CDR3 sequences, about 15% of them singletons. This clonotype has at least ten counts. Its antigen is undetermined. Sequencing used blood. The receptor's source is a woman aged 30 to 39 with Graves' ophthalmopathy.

The CDR3 reads CASSHRTGAYEQYF. The CDR3 DNA sequence: TGCGCCAGCAGCCACCGGACAGGGGCGTACGAGCAGTACTTC. This sequence joins TRBV4-1 and TRBJ2-7, with TRBD1 matching 9 bases. The CDR3 sequence is 14 residues long. Germline assignment: CDR1 MGHRA and CDR2 YSYEKL. With 3 bases clipped from V and 4 bases from J, the junction kept 4 bases outside the gene matches.